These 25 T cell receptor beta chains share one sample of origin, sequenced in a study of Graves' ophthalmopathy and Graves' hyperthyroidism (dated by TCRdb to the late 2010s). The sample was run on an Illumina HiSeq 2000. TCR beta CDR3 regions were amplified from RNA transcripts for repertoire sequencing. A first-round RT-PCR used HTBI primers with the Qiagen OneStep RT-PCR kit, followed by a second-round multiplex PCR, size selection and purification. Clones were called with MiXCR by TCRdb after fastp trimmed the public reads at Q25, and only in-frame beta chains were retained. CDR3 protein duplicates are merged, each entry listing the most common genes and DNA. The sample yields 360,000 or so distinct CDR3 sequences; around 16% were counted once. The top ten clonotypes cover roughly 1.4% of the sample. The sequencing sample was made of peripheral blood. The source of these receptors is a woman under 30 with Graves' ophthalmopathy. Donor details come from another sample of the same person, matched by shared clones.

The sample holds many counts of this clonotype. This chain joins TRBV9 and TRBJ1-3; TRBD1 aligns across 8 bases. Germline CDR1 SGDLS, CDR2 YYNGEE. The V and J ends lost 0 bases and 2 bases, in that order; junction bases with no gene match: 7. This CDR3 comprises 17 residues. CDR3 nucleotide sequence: TGTGCCAGCAGCGTAGCGGCCCCGACAGGGGCTGGAAACACCATATATTTT. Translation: CASSVAAPTGAGNTIYF.

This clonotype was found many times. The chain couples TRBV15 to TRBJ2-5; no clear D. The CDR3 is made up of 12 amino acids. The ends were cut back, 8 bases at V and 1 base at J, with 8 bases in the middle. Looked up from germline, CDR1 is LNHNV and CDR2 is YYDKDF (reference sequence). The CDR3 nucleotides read TGTGCCACCGGGCGCATCCAAGAGACCCAGTACTTC. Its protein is CATGRIQETQYF.

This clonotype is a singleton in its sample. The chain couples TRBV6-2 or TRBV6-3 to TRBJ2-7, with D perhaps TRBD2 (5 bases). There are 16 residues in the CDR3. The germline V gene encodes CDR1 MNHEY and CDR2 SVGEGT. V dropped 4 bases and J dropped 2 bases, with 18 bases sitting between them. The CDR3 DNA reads TGTGCCAGCAGTTTCGTCGCGGTAGCGCCGGCCTACGAGCAGTACTTC. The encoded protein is CASSFVAVAPAYEQYF.

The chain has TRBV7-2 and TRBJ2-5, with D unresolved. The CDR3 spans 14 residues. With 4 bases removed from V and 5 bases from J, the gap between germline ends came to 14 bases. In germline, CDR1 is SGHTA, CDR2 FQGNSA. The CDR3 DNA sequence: TGTGCCAGCAGCTCTCCCCTGGGGTGGGAGACCCAGTACTTC. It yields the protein CASSSPLGWETQYF.

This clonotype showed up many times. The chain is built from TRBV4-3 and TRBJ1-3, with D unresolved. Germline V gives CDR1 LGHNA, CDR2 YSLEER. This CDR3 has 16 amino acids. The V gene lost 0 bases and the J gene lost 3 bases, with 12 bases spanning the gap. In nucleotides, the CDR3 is TGCGCCAGCAGCCAAGATACCTCCGGGTATGGAAACACCATATATTTT. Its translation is CASSQDTSGYGNTIYF.

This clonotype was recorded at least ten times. The CDR3 nucleotides are TGTGCCAGCAGCTTGGATCGGTCAGGACACGCGAACACCGGGGAGCTGTTTTTT. This translates into CASSLDRSGHANTGELFF. The chain links TRBV5-4 to TRBJ2-2; D is perhaps TRBD1 (5 bases). This CDR3 has 18 residues. CDR1 is SGHNT and CDR2 is YYREEE in the germline V gene (reference sequence). Deletions cut 0 bases from V and 0 bases from J, with 15 bases between. The variable domain in full, completed from reference TRBV5-4 and TRBJ2-2, reads ETGVTQSPTHLIKTRGQQVTLRCSSQSGHNTVSWYQQALGQGPQFIFQYYREEENGRGNFPPRFSGLQFPNYSSELNVNALELDDSALYLCASSLDRSGHANTGELFFGEGSRLTVL.

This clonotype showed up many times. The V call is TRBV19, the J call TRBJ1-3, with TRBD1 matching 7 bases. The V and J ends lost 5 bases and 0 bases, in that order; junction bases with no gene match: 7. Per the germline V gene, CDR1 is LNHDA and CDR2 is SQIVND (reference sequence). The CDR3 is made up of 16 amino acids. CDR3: CASSHLTGRSGNTIYF. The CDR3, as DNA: TGTGCCAGTAGTCACCTGACAGGGCGCTCTGGAAACACCATATATTTT.

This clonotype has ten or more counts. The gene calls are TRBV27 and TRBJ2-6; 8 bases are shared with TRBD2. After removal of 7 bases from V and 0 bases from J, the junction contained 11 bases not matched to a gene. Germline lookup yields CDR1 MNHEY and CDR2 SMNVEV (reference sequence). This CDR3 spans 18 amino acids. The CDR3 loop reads CASTLLAEWFSGANVLTF. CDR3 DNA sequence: TGTGCCAGCACCTTACTAGCGGAGTGGTTCTCTGGGGCCAACGTCCTGACTTTC.

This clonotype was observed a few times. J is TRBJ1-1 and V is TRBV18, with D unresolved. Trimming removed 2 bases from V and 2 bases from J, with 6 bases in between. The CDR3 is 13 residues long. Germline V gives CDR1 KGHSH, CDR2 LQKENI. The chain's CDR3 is CASSPKDNTEAFF. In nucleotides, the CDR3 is TGTGCCAGCTCACCAAAAGACAACACTGAAGCTTTCTTT.

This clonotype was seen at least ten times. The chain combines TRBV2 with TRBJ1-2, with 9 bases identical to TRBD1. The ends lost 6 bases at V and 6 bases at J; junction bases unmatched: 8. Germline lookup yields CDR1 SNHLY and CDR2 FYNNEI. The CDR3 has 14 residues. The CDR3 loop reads CASRGTWDRDGYTF. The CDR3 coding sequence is TGTGCCAGCAGAGGAACTTGGGACAGGGATGGCTACACCTTC.

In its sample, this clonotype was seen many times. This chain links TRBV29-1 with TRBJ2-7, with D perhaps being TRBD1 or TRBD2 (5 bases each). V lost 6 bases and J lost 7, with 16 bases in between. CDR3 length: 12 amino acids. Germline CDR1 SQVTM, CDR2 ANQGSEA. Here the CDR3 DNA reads TGCAGCGTCGGGGCCCCATTTGCGGAGCAGTACTTC. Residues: CSVGAPFAEQYF.

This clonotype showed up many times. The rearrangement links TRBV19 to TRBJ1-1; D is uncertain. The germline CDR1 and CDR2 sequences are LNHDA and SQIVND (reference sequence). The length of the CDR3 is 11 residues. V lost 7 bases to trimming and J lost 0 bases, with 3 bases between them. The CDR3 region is CASTVNTEAFF. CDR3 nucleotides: TGTGCCAGTACGGTGAACACTGAAGCTTTCTTT.

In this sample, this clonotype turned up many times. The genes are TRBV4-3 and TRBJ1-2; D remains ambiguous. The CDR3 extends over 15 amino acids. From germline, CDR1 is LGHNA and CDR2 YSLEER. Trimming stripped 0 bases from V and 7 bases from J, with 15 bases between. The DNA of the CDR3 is TGCGCCAGCAGCCAAGATCGCACGCTCGGCTCTGGCTACACCTTC. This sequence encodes CASSQDRTLGSGYTF.

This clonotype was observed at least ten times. CDR3 sequence reads: CASSLRRGRQETQYF. DNA for the CDR3: TGTGCCAGTAGTCTCCGGAGGGGGCGCCAAGAGACCCAGTACTTC. The V gene is TRBV19, the J gene TRBJ2-5; TRBD1 might be the D (7 bases). The CDR3 contains 15 residues. Trimming shortened V by 5 bases and J by 1 base, and 14 bases separated the two germline ends. The germline V gene encodes CDR1 LNHDA and CDR2 SQIVND (reference sequence).

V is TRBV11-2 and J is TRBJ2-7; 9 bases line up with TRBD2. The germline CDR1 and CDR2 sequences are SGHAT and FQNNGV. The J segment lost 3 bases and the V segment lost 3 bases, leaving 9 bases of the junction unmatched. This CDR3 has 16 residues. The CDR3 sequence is CASSLSAGGGVYEQYF. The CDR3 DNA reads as TGTGCCAGCAGCTTGTCAGCGGGAGGAGGGGTCTACGAGCAGTACTTC.

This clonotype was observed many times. CDR3 sequence: CASSYRDRATQYF. The CDR3 DNA sequence: TGTGCCAGCAGTTACCGAGACAGGGCGACCCAGTACTTC. The chain has TRBV6-5 and TRBJ2-5, with TRBD1 matching 7 bases. The V and J ends lost 2 bases and 7 bases, in that order; junction bases with no gene match: 4. The CDR3 spans 13 residues. Germline V lookup: CDR1 MNHEY, CDR2 SVGAGI.

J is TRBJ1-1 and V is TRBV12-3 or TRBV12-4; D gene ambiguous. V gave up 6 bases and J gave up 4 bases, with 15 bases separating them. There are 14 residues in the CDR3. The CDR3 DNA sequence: TGTGCCAGCAGCCAGCTGGACCCGGGCACTGAAGCTTTCTTT. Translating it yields CASSQLDPGTEAFF.

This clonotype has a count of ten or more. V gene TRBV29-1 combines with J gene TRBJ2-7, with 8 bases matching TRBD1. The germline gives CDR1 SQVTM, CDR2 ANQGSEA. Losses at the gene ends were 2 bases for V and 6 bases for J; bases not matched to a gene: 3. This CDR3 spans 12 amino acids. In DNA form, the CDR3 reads TGCAGCGTTGAACAGGGGGCCAGCGAGCAGTACTTC. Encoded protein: CSVEQGASEQYF.

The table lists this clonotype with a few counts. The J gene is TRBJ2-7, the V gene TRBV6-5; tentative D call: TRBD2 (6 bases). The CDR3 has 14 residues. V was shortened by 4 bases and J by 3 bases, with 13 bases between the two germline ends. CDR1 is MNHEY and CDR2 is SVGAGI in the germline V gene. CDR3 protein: CASSSTTGLYEQYF. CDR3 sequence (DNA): TGTGCCAGCAGTTCGACTACGGGACTCTACGAGCAGTACTTC.

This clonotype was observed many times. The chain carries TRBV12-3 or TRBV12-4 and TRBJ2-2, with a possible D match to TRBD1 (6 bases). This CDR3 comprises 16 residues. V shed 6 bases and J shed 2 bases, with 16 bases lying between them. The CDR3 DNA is TGTGCCAGCAGCGCGATACAGGGAAAAAACACCGGGGAGCTGTTTTTT. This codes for CASSAIQGKNTGELFF.

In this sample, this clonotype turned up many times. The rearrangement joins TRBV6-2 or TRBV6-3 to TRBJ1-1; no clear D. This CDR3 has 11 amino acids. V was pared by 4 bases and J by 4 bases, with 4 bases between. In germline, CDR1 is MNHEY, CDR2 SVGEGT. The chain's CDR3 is CASSFPTEAFF. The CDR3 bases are TGTGCCAGCAGTTTCCCCACTGAAGCTTTCTTT.

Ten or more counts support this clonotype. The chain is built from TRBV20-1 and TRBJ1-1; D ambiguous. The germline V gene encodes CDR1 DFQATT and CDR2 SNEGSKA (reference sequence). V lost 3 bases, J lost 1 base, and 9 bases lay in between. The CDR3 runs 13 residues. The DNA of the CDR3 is TGCAGTGCTAGTTTGCATGGGAACACTGAAGCTTTCTTT. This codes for CSASLHGNTEAFF.

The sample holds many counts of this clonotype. This CDR3 reads CASSPTEAWPRRYLRAGNTIYF. CDR3 DNA: TGTGCCAGCAGCCCGACAGAGGCCTGGCCCCGACGTTATCTTCGCGCTGGAAACACCATATATTTT. The J gene is TRBJ1-3, the V gene TRBV3-1, with D possibly TRBD1 on 5 matching bases. CDR1 and CDR2 from the germline V gene are LGHDT and YNNKEL (reference sequence). The CDR3 runs to 22 residues. V was shortened by 4 bases and J by 2 bases, with 33 bases between the two germline ends.

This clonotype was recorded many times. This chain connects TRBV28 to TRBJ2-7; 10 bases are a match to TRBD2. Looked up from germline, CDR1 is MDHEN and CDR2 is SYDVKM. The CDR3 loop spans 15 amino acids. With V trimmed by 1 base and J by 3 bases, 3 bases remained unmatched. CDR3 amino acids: CASSLFSSGSYEQYF. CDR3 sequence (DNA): TGTGCCAGCAGTTTATTTTCTAGCGGGAGCTACGAGCAGTACTTC.

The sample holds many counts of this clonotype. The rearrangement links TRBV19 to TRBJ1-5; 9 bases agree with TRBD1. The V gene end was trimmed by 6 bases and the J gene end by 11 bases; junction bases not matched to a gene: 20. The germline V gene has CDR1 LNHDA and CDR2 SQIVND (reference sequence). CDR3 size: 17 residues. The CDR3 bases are TGTGCCAGTAGACAATCCGGGACAGGGATGGTACGATGGGCCCAGCATTTT. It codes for CASRQSGTGMVRWAQHF.